This T cell receptor beta chain comes out of a study of shared clonotypes between healthy human individuals. The CDR3 spans 16 residues. Germline V gene data show CDR1 as SGHAT and CDR2 as FQNNGV. The trim removed 4 bases at V and 0 bases at J, leaving 5 bases unmatched. Sequencing used immunoSEQ multiplex PCR; TCRdb keeps in-frame clones, though not all of them. The sample holds about 1,500,000 clones, 96% seen once. This sequence was found in a man younger than 40 in good health. Sequencing used naive CD4+ T cells sorted from blood. Noted subset: CD45RA+ positively selected. The chain recombines TRBV11-2 with TRBJ1-2; TRBD1 matches at 10 bases. CDR3 DNA: TGTGCCAGCAGCTGGACAGGGGGTTCAGCTAACTATGGCTACACCTTC. Protein sequence: CASSWTGGSANYGYTF.